The clone carrying this TCR beta chain has more than one count but fewer than ten. Data came from immunoSEQ multiplex PCR; TCRdb stores just in-frame clones and leaves some out. This sample has about 220,000 clones, with more than 65% found just once. Per the germline V gene, CDR1 is WNHNN and CDR2 is SYGVQD (reference sequence). This CDR3 is 16 amino acids long. The germline V and J ends were trimmed by 0 bases and 0 bases, with 9 bases remaining between them. The data are from a study of blood T cell repertoires in COVID-19. The receptor's source is an elderly woman with acute or convalescent COVID-19. The chain combines TRBV10-1 with TRBJ2-1; tentative D call: TRBD2 (5 bases). Material for sequencing was peripheral blood. The DNA of the CDR3 is TGCGCCAGCAGTGAGTCGAAGCGGAACTCCTACAATGAGCAGTTCTTC. Its protein is CASSESKRNSYNEQFF.